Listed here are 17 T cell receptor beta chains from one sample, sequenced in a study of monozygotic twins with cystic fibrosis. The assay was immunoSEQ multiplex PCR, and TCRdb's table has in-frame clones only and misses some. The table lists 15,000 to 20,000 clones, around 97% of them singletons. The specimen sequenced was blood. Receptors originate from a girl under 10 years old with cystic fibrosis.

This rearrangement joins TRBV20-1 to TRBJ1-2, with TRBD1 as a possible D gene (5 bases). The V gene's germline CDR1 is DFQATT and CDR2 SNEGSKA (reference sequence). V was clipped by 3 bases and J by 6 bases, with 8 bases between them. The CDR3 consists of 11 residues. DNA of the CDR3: TGCAGTGCTAGGGTGACAGATGGCTACACCTTC. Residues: CSARVTDGYTF.

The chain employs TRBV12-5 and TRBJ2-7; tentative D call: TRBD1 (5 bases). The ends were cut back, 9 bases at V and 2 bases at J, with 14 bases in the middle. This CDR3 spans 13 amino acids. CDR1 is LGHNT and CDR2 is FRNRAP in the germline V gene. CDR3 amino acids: CASQTDNTYEQYF. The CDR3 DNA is TGTGCTAGCCAGACAGATAATACCTACGAGCAGTACTTC.

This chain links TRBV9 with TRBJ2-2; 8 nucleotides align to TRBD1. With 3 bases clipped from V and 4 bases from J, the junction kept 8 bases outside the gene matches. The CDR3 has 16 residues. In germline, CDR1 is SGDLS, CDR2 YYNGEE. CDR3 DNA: TGTGCCAGCAGCGCAGACAGGGGAGGTGGCACCGGGGAGCTGTTTTTT. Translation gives CASSADRGGGTGELFF.

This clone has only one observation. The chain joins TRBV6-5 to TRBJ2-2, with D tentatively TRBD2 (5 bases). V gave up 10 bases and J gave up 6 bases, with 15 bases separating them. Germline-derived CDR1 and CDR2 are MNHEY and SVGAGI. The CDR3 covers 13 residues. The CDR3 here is CATEGSFSGELFF. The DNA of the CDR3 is TGTGCCACCGAGGGTTCTTTTTCCGGGGAGCTGTTTTTT.

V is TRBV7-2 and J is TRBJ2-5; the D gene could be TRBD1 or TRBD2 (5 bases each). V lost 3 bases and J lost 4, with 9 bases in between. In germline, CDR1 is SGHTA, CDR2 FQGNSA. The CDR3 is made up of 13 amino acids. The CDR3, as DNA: TGTGCCAGCAGCTTTGGGACGGGAGAGACCCAGTACTTC. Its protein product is CASSFGTGETQYF.

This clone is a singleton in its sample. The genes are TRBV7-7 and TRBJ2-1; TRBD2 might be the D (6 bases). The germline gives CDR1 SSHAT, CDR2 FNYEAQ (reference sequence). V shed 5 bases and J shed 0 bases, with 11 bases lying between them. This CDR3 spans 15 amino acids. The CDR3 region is CASSQSGSSYNEQFF. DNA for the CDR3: TGTGCCAGCAGCCAGTCCGGGAGCTCCTACAATGAGCAGTTCTTC.

The CDR3 DNA reads as TGTGCCAGCAGCTCAACCGGGGCGGGTAATTCACCCCTCCACTTT. This encodes CASSSTGAGNSPLHF. The chain combines TRBV2 with TRBJ1-6, with a possible D match to TRBD1 (5 bases). Trimming pared 6 bases from V and 6 bases from J, leaving 15 bases between. The V gene's germline CDR1 is SNHLY and CDR2 FYNNEI. The CDR3 spans 15 residues.

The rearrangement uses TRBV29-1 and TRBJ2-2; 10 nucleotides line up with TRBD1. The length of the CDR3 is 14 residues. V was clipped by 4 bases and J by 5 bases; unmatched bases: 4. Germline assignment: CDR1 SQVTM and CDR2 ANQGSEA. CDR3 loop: CSVVWTGGTGELFF. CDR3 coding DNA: TGCAGCGTTGTGTGGACAGGGGGTACCGGGGAGCTGTTTTTT.

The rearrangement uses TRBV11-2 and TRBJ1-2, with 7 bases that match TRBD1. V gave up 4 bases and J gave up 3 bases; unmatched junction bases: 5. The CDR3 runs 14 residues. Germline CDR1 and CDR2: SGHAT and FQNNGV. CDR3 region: CASSSGTGDYGYTF. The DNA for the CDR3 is TGTGCCAGCAGCTCAGGAACAGGGGACTATGGCTACACCTTC.

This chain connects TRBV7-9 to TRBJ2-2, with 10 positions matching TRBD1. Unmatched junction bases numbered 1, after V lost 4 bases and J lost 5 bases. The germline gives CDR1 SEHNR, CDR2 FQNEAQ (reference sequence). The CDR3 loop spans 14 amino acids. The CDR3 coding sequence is TGTGCCAGCAGCTGGGGACAGGGGACCGGGGAGCTGTTTTTT. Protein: CASSWGQGTGELFF. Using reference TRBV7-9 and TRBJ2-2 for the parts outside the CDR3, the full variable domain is DTGVSQNPRHKITKRGQNVTFRCDPISEHNRLYWYRQTLGQGPEFLTYFQNEAQLEKSRLLSDRFSAERPKGSFSTLEIQRTEQGDSAMYLCASSWGQGTGELFFGEGSRLTVL.

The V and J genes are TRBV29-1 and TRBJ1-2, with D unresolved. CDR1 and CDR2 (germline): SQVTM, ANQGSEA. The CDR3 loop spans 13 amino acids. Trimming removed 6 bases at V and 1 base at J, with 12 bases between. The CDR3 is CSVTGGVNYGYTF. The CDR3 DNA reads TGCAGCGTGACCGGAGGTGTTAACTATGGCTACACCTTC.

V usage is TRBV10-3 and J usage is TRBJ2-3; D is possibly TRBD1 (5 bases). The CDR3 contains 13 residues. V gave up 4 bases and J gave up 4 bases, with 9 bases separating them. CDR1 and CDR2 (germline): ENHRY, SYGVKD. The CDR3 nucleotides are TGTGCCATCAGTGTGACAGCCGCAGATACGCAGTATTTT. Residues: CAISVTAADTQYF.

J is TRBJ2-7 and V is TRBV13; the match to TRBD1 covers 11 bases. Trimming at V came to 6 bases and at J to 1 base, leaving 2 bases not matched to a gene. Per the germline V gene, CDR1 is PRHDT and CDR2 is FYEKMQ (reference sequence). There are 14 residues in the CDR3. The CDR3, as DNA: TGTGCCAGCAGGGGACAGGGGGTTTCCTACGAGCAGTACTTC. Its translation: CASRGQGVSYEQYF.

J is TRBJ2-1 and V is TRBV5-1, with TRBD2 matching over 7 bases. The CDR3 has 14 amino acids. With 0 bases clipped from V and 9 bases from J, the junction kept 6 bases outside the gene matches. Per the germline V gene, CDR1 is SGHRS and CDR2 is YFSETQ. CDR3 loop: CASSLGRLALEQFF. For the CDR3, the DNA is TGCGCCAGCAGCTTGGGCCGACTAGCTCTTGAGCAGTTCTTC.

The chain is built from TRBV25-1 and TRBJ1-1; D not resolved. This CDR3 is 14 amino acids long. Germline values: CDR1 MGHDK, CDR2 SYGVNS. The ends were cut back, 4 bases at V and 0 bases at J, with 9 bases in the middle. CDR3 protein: CASSVWGLNTEAFF. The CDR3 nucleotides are TGTGCCAGCAGTGTTTGGGGTTTGAACACTGAAGCTTTCTTT.

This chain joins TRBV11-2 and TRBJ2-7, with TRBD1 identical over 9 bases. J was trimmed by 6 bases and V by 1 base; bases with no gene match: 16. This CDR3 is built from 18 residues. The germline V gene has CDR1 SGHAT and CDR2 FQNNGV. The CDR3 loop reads CASSLVSLGTGFSREQYF. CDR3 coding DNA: TGTGCCAGCAGCTTAGTATCGTTGGGGACAGGGTTTTCACGCGAGCAGTACTTC.

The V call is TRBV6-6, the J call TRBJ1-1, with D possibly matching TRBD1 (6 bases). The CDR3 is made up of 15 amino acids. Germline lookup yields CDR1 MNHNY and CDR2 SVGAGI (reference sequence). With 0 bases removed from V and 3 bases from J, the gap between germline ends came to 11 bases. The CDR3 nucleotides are TGTGCCAGCAGTTACTCGGAGGGGGTATACACTGAAGCTTTCTTT. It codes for CASSYSEGVYTEAFF.